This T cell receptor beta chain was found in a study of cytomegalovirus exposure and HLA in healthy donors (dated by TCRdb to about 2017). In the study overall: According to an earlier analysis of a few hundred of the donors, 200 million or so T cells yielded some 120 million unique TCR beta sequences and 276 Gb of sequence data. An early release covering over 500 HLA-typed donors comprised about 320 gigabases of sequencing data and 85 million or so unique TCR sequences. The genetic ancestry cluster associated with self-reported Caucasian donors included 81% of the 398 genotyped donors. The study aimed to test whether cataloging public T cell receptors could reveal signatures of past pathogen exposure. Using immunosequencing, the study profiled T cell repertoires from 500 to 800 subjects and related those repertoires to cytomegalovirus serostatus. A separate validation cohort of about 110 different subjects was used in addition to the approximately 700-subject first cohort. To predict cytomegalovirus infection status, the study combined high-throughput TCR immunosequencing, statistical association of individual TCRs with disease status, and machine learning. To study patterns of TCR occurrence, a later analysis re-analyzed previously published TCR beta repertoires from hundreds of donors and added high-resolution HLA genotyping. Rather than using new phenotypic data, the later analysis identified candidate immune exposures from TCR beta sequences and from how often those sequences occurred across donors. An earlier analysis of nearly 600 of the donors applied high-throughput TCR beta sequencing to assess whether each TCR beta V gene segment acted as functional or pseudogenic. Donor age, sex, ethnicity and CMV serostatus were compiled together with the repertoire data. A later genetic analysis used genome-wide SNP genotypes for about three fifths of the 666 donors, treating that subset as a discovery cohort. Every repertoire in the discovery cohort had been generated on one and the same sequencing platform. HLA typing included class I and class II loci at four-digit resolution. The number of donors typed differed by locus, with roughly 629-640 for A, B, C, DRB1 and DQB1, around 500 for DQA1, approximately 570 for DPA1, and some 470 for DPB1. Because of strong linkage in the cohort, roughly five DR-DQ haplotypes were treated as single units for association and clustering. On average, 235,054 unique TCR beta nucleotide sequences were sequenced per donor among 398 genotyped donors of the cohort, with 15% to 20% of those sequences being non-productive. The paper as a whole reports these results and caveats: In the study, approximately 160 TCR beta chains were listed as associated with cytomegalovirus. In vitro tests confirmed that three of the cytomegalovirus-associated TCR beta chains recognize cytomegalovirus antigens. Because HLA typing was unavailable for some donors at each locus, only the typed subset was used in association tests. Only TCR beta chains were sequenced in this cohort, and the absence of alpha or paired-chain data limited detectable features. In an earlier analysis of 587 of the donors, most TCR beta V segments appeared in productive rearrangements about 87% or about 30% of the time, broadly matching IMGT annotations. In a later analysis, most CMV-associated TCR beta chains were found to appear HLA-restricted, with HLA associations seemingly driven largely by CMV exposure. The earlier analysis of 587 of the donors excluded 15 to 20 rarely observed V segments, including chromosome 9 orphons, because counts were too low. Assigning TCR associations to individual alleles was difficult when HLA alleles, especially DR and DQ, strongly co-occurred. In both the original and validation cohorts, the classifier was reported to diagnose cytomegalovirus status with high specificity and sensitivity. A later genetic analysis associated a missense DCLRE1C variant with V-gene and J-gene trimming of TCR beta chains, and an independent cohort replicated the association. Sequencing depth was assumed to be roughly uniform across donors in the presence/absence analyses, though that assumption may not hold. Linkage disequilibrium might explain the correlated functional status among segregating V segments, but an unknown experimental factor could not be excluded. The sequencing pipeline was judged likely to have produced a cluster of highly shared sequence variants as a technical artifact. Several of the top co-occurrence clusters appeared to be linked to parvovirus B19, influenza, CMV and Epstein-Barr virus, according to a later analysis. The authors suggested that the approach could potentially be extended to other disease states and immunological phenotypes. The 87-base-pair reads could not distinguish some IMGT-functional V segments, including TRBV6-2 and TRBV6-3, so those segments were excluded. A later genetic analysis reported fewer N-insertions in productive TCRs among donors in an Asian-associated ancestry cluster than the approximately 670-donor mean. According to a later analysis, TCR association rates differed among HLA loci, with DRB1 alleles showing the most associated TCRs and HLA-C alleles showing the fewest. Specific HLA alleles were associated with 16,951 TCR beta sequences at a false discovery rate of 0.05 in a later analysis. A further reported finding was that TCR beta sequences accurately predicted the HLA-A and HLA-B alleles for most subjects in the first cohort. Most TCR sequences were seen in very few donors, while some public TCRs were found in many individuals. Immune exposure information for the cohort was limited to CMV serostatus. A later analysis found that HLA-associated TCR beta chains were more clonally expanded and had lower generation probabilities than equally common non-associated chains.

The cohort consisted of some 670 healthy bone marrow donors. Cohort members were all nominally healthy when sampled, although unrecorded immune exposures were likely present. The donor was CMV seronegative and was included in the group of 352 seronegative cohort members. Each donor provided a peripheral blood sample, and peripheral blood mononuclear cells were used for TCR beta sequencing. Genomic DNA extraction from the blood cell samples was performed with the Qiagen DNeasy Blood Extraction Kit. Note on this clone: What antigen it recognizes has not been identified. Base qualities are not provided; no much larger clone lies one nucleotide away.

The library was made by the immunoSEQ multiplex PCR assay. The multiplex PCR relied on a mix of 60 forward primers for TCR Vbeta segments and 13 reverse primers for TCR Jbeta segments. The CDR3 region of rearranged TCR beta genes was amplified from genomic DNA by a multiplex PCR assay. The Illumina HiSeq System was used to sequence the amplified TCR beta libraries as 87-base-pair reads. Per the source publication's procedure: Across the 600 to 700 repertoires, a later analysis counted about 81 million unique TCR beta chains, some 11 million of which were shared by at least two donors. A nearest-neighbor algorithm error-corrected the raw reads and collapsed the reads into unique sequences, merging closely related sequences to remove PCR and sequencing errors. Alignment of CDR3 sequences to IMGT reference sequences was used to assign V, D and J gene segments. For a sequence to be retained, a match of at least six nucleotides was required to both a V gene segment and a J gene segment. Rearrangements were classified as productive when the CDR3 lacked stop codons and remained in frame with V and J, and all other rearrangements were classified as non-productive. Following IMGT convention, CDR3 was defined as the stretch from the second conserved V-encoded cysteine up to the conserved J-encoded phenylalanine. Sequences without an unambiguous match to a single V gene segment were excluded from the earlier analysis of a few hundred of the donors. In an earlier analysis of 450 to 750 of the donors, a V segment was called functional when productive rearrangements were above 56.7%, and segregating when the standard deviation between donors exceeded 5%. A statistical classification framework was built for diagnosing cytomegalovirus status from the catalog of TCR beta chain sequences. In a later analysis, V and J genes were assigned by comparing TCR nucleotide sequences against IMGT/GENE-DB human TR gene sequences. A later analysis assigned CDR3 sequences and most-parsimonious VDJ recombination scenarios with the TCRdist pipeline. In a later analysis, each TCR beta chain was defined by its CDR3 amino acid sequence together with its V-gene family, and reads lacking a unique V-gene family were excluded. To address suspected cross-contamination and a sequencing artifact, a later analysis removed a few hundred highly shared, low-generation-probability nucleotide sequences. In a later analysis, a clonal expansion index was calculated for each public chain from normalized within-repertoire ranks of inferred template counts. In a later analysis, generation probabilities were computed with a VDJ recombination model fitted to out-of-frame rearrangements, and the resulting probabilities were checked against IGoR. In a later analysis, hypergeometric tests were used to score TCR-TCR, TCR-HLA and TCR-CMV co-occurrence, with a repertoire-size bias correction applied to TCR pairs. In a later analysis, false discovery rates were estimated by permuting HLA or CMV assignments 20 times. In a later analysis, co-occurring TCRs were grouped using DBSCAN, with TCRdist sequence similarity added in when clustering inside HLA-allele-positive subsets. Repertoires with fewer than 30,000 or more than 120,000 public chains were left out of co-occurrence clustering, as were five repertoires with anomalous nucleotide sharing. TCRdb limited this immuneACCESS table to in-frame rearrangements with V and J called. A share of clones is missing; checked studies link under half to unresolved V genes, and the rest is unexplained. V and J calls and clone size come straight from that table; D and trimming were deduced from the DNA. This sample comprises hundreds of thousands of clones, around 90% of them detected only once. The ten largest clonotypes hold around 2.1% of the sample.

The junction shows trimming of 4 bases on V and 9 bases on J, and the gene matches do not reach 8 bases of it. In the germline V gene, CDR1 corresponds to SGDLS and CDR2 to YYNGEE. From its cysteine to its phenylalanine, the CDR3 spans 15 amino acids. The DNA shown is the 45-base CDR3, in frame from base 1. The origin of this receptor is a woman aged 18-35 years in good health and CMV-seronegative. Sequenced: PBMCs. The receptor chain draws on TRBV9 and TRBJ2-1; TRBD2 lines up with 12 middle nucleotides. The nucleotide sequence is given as TGTGCCAGCAGCCCCCGACCTAGCGGGGGGGGTGAGCAGTTCTTC. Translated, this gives CASSPRPSGGGEQFF. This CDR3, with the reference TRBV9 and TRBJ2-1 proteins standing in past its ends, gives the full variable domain DSGVTQTPKHLITATGQRVTLRCSPRSGDLSVYWYQQSLDQGLQFLIQYYNGEERAKGNILERFSAQQFPDLHSELNLSSLELGDSALYFCASSPRPSGGGEQFFGPGTRLTVL.